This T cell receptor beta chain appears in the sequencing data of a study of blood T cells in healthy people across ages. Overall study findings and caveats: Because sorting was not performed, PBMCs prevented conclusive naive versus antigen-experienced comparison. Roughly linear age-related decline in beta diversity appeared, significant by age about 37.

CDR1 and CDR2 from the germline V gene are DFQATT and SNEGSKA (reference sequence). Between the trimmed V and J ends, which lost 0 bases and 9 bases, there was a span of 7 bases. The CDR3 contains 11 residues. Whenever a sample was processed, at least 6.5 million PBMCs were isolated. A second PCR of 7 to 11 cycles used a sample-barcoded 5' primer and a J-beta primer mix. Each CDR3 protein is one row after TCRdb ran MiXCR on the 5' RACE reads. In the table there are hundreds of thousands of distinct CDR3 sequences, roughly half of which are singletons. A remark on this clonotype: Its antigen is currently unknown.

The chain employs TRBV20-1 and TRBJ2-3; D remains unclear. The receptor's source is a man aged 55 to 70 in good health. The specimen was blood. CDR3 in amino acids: CSARDRRTQYF. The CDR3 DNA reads TGCAGTGCTAGAGATCGGCGAACGCAGTATTTT.